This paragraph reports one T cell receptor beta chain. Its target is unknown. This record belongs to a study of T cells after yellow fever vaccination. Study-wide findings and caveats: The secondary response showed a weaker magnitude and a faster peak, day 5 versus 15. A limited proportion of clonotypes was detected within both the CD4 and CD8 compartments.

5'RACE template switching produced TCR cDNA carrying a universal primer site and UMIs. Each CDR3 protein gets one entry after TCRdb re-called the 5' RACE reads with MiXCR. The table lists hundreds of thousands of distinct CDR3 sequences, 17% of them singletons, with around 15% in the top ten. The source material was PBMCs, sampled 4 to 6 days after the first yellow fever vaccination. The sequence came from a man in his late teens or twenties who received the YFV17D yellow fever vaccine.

The CDR3 is CASSLQGTLTGELFF. The CDR3 DNA follows: TGTGCCAGCAGCTTACAGGGGACCCTCACCGGGGAGCTGTTTTTT. This chain links TRBV7-2 with TRBJ2-2; possible D gene TRBD1, 6 bases. V was pared by 2 bases and J by 4 bases, with 11 bases between. The length of the CDR3 is 15 residues. Germline V lookup: CDR1 SGHTA, CDR2 FQGNSA.